The 14 T cell receptor beta chains listed next were all sequenced from one sample in a study of blood T cell repertoires in COVID-19. Produced via immunoSEQ multiplex PCR; TCRdb's table is partial and in-frame only. Of about 96,000 clones in the sample, 80% were seen once. The sample comprised peripheral blood. Receptors originate from a man aged 45 to 65 who had recovered from COVID-19.

V usage is TRBV3-1 (or the pseudogene TRBV3-2) and J usage is TRBJ1-1; TRBD1 matches 10 bases. The V gene end was trimmed by 4 bases and the J gene end by 7 bases; junction bases not matched to a gene: 6. Germline V gene data show CDR1 as LGHDT and CDR2 as YNNKEL (reference sequence). The CDR3 totals 14 residues. CDR3 in amino acids: CASSLTGGRLEAFF. The CDR3, as DNA: TGTGCCAGCAGCCTGACAGGGGGCCGCCTTGAAGCTTTCTTT.

The V gene is TRBV7-2, the J gene TRBJ2-3; 11 nucleotides line up with TRBD2. The V gene's germline CDR1 is SGHTA and CDR2 FQGNSA. J was trimmed by 5 bases and V by 5 bases; bases with no gene match: 3. There are 14 residues in the CDR3. Here the CDR3 reads CASSLGTSGDTQYF. CDR3 nucleotide sequence: TGTGCCAGCAGCCTCGGGACTAGCGGAGATACGCAGTATTTT.

The rearrangement links TRBV28 to TRBJ1-3; possible D gene TRBD1, 6 bases. The CDR3 sequence is 13 residues long. Trimming removed 6 bases at V and 2 bases at J, with 8 bases between. Germline V lookup: CDR1 MDHEN, CDR2 SYDVKM. CDR3 DNA sequence: TGTGCCAGCAGACAGGGACCTGGAAACACCATATATTTT. Translating it yields CASRQGPGNTIYF.

This clone was seen a single time. The rearrangement joins TRBV9 to TRBJ1-3; no firm D call. The CDR3 runs to 15 residues. The V gene lost 2 bases and the J gene lost 8 bases, with 17 bases spanning the gap. Germline CDR1 reads SGDLS; CDR2 reads YYNGEE. CDR3 sequence reads: CASSVGGGGADTIYF. CDR3 sequence (DNA): TGTGCCAGCAGCGTCGGTGGTGGAGGAGCGGACACCATATATTTT.

The chain uses TRBV5-1 and TRBJ2-1; 11 nucleotides agree with TRBD2. Germline lookup yields CDR1 SGHRS and CDR2 YFSETQ. The trim removed 4 bases at V and 15 bases at J, leaving 15 bases unmatched. This CDR3 comprises 15 residues. CDR3 protein: CASSPDGTSGSKRFF. As DNA, the CDR3 is TGCGCCAGCAGCCCCGATGGGACTAGCGGATCGAAACGGTTCTTC.

This chain uses TRBV9 with TRBJ2-1, with 8 nucleotides matching TRBD2. The CDR3 covers 15 residues. Trimming took 4 bases from V and 6 from J; bases not matched to a gene: 9. Germline V CDR1 and CDR2: SGDLS, YYNGEE. The CDR3 coding sequence is TGTGCCAGCAGCCCACTCAGCGGGAGTTCCAATGAGCAGTTCTTC. This codes for CASSPLSGSSNEQFF.

The chain is built from TRBV3-1 (or the pseudogene TRBV3-2) and TRBJ1-2, with 10 bases fitting TRBD1. Per the germline V gene, CDR1 is LGHDT and CDR2 is YNNKEL (reference sequence). The junction had 6 bases not matched to a gene; V was cut back by 4 bases and J by 7 bases. This CDR3 spans 14 amino acids. The CDR3 spells CASSPTGQGSGYTF. The CDR3 nucleotides are TGTGCCAGCAGCCCTACGGGACAGGGGAGTGGCTACACCTTC.

The CDR3 spells CAIGGGPDREQFF. DNA of the CDR3: TGTGCCATCGGGGGGGGACCGGACAGAGAGCAGTTCTTC. The chain recombines TRBV10-3 with TRBJ2-1; a possible D gene is TRBD2 (7 bases). The CDR3 consists of 13 residues. Per germline, CDR1 ENHRY and CDR2 SYGVKD. V was shortened by 8 bases and J by 10 bases, with 18 bases between the two germline ends.

V usage is TRBV5-1 and J usage is TRBJ2-1; a weak D match, TRBD2 (5 bases). V was clipped by 0 bases and J by 5 bases, with 6 bases between them. The CDR3 sequence is 13 residues long. Germline V CDR1 and CDR2: SGHRS, YFSETQ. The CDR3 sequence is CASSLAGNNEQFF. CDR3 bases: TGCGCCAGCAGCTTGGCCGGGAACAATGAGCAGTTCTTC.

The chain employs TRBV6-5 and TRBJ2-3; D is possibly TRBD2 (5 bases). This CDR3 spans 14 amino acids. CDR1 is MNHEY, CDR2 SVGAGI, per germline. The V end was cut by 4 bases, the J end by 2 bases, with 10 bases between. CDR3 protein: CASSWTGPTDTQYF. The CDR3 DNA reads TGTGCCAGCAGTTGGACTGGACCCACAGATACGCAGTATTTT.

The chain has TRBV19 and TRBJ1-1; TRBD1 agrees at 8 bases. Losses at the gene ends were 6 bases for V and 4 bases for J; bases not matched to a gene: 7. This CDR3 contains 14 residues. Germline V gene sequence: CDR1 LNHDA, CDR2 SQIVND (reference sequence). Here the CDR3 DNA reads TGTGCCAGTAGCGAGGACAGGGCGACCACTGAAGCTTTCTTT. Translated: CASSEDRATTEAFF.

This clone was recorded many times. CDR3 region: CASSLTGTGSDQPQHF. DNA of the CDR3: TGTGCCAGCAGCTTGACCGGGACAGGAAGCGATCAGCCCCAGCATTTT. V is TRBV7-9 and J is TRBJ1-5; 8 positions match TRBD1. V lost 3 bases and J lost 5; bases outside the gene matches: 9. This CDR3 region has 16 residues. CDR1 and CDR2 from the germline V gene are SEHNR and FQNEAQ (reference sequence).

The genes are TRBV7-9 and TRBJ1-4; 10 bases map to TRBD1. The germline gives CDR1 SEHNR, CDR2 FQNEAQ (reference sequence). The J segment lost 5 bases and the V segment lost 1 base, leaving 1 base of the junction unmatched. This CDR3 region has 15 residues. The CDR3 coding sequence is TGTGCCAGCAGCTTAGGGACAGGGGGAAATGAAAAACTGTTTTTT. It codes for CASSLGTGGNEKLFF.

The chain couples TRBV24-1 to TRBJ1-2, with a possible D match to TRBD1 (5 bases). CDR1 and CDR2 (germline): KGHDR, SFDVKD. V shed 5 bases and J shed 4 bases, with 10 bases lying between them. The CDR3 has 13 amino acids. CDR3 sequence reads: CATSGGAGYGYTF. Written as DNA, the CDR3 is TGTGCCACCAGTGGCGGGGCGGGCTATGGCTACACCTTC.